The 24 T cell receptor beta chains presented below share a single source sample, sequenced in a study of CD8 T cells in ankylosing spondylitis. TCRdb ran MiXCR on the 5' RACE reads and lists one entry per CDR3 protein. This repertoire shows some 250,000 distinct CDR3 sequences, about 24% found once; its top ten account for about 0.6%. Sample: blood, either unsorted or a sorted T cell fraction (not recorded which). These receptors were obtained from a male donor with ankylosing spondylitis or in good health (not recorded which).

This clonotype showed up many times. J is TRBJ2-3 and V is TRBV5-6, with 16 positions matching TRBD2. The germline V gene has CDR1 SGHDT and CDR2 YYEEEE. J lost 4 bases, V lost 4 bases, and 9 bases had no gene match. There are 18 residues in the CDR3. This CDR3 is CASSVPGLAGGPADTQYF. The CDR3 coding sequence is TGTGCCAGCAGCGTACCGGGACTAGCGGGGGGGCCAGCAGATACGCAGTATTTT.

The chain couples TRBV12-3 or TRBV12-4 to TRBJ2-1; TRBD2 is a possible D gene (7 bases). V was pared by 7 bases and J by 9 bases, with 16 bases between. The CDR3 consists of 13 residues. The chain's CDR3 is CASTARGGSEQFF. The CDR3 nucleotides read TGTGCCAGCACCGCGAGGGGGGGAAGTGAGCAGTTCTTC.

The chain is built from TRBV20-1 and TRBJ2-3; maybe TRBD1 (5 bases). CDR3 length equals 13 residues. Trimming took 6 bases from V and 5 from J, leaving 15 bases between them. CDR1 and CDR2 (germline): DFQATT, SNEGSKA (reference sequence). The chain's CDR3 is CSARPAGIDTQYF. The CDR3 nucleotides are TGCAGTGCCCGCCCCGCAGGGATAGATACGCAGTATTTT.

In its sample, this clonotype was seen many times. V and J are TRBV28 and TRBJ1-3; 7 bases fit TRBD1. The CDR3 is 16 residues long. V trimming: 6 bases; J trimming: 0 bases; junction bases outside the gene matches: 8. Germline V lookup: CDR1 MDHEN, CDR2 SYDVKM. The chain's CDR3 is CASRSYRGSSGNTIYF. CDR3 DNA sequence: TGTGCCAGCAGAAGTTACAGGGGCTCCTCTGGAAACACCATATATTTT.

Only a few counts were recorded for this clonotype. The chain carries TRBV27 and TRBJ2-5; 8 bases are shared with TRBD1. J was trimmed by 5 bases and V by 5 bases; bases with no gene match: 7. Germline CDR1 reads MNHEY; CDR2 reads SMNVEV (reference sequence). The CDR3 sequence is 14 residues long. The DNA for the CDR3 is TGTGCCAGCAGTCCCATGACAGGGGAGGAGACCCAGTACTTC. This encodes CASSPMTGEETQYF.

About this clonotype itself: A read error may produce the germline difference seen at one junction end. The CDR3, as DNA: TGTGCTAGCAGCGCTGGGACAGAGCAGTTCTTC. Encoded protein: CASSAGTEQFF. V is TRBV7-7 and J is TRBJ2-1, with D tentatively TRBD1 (6 bases). Germline loops: CDR1 SSHAT, CDR2 FNYEAQ (reference sequence). CDR3 length: 11 residues.

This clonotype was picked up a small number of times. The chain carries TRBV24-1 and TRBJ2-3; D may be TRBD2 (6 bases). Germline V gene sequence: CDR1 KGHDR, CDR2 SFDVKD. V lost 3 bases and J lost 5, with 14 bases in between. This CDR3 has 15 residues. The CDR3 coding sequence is TGTGCCACCAGTGATCCGGGCCGCGGGGAAGATACGCAGTATTTT. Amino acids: CATSDPGRGEDTQYF.

For the CDR3, the DNA is TGCAATAGCGGGGGGCCCGGAGATACGCAGTATTTT. Its protein product is CNSGGPGDTQYF. The rearrangement links TRBV20-1 to TRBJ2-3; 10 bases are shared with TRBD2. The germline V gene has CDR1 DFQATT and CDR2 SNEGSKA (reference sequence). This CDR3 spans 12 amino acids.

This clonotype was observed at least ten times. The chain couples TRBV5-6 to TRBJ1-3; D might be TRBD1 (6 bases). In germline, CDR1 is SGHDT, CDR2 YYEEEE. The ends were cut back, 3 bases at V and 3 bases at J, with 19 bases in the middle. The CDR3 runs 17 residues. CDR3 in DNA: TGTGCCAGCAGCTCCCTAGGACAGACCTCTGATGGAAACACCATATATTTT. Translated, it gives CASSSLGQTSDGNTIYF.

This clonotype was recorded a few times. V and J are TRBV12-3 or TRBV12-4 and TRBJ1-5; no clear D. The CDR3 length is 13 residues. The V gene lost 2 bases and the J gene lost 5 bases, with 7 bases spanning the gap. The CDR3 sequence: CASSLTQHQPQHF. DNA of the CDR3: TGTGCCAGCAGTTTAACACAGCATCAGCCCCAGCATTTT.

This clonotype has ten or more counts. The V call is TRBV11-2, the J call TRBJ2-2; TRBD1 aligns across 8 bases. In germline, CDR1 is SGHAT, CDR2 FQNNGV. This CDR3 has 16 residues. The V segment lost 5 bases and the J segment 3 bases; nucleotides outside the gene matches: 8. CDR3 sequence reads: CASSEEAGGYTGELFF. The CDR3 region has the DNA TGTGCCAGCAGCGAAGAGGCAGGGGGCTACACCGGGGAGCTGTTTTTT.

CDR3 sequence: CASSLQGGVGEKLFF. For the CDR3, the DNA is TGCGCCAGCAGCTTGCAAGGAGGGGTTGGTGAAAAACTGTTTTTT. The rearrangement links TRBV5-1 to TRBJ1-4; tentative D call: TRBD1 (5 bases). The CDR3 is made up of 15 amino acids. Germline assignment: CDR1 SGHRS and CDR2 YFSETQ. V was shortened by 1 base and J by 7 bases, with 14 bases between the two germline ends.

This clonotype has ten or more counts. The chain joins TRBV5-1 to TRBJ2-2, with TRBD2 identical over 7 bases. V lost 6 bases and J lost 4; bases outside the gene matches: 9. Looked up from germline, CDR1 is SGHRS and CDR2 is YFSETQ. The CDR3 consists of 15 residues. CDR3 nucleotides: TGCGCCAGCACCTCCGGGACTATCACCACCGGGGAGCTGTTTTTT. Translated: CASTSGTITTGELFF. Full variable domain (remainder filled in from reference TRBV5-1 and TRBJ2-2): KAGVTQTPRYLIKTRGQQVTLSCSPISGHRSVSWYQQTPGQGLQFLFEYFSETQRNKGNFPGRFSGRQFSNSRSEMNVSTLELGDSALYLCASTSGTITTGELFFGEGSRLTVL.

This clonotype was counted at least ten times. The CDR3 sequence: CASGALPKDTIYF. In DNA form, the CDR3 reads TGTGCGAGCGGAGCGCTGCCCAAGGACACCATATATTTT. The genes are TRBV12-3 or TRBV12-4 and TRBJ1-3; D unresolved. The CDR3 totals 13 residues.

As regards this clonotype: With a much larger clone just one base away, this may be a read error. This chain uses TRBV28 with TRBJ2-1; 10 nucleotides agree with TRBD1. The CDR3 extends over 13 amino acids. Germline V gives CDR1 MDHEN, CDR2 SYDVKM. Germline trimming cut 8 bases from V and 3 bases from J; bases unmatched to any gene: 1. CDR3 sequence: CASRDRGYNEQFF. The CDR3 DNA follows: TGTGCCAGCCGGGACAGGGGCTACAATGAGCAGTTCTTC.

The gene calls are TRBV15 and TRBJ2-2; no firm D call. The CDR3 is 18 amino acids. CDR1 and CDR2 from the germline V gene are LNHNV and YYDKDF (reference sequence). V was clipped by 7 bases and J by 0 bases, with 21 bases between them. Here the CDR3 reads CATTHPRSYISNTGELFF. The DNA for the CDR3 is TGTGCCACCACCCATCCCCGTTCCTATATATCGAACACCGGGGAGCTGTTTTTT.

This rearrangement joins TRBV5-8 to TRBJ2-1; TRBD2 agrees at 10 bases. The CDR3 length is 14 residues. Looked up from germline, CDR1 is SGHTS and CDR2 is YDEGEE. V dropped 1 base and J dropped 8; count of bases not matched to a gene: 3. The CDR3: CASSLWLAGDEQFF. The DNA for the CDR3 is TGTGCCAGCAGCTTGTGGCTAGCGGGAGATGAGCAGTTCTTC.

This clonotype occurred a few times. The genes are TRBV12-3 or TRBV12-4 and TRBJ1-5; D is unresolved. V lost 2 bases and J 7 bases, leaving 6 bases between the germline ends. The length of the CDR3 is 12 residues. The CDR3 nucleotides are TGTGCCAGCAGTTTACATGGGCAGCCCCAGCATTTT. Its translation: CASSLHGQPQHF.

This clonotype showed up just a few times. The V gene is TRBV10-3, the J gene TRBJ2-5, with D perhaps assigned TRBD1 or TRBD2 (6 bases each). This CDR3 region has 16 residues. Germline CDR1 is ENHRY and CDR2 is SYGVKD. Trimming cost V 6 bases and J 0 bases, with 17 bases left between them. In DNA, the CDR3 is TGTGCCATCAGCCCGGGGGCTAGGGGGAACCAAGAGACCCAGTACTTC. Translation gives CAISPGARGNQETQYF.

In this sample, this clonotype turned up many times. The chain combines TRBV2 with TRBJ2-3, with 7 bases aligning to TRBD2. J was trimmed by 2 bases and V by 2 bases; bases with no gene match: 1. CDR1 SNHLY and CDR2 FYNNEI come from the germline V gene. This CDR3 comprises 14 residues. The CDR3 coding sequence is TGTGCCAGCAGTGAACGGGGGGACACAGATACGCAGTATTTT. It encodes CASSERGDTDTQYF.

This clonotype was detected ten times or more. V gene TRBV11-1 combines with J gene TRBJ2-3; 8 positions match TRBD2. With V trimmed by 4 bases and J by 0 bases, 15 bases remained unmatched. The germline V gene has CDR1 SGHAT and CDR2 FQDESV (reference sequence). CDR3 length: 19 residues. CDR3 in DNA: TGTGCCAGCAGCTCGACCCGTTTCCTTAGCGGGGAGAGCACAGATACGCAGTATTTT. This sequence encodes CASSSTRFLSGESTDTQYF.

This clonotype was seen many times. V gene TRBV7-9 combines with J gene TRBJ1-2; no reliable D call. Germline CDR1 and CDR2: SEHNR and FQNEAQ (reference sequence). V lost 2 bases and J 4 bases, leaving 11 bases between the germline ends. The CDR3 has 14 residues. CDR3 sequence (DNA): TGTGCCAGCAGCTTATTTGCGGCAGGCTATGGCTACACCTTC. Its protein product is CASSLFAAGYGYTF.

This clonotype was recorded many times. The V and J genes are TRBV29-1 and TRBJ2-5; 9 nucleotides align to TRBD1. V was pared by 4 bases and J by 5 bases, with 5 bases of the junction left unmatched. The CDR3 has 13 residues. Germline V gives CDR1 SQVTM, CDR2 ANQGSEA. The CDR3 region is CSVGQGGYETQYF. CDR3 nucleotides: TGCAGCGTTGGACAGGGGGGCTATGAGACCCAGTACTTC.

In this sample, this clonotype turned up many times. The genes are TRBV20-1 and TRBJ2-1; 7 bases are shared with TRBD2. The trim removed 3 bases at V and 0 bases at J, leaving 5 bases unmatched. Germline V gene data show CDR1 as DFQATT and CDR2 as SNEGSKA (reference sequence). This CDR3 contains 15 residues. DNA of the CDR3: TGCAGTGCTAGGGGGGGGAGCGGCTCCTACAATGAGCAGTTCTTC. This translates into CSARGGSGSYNEQFF.